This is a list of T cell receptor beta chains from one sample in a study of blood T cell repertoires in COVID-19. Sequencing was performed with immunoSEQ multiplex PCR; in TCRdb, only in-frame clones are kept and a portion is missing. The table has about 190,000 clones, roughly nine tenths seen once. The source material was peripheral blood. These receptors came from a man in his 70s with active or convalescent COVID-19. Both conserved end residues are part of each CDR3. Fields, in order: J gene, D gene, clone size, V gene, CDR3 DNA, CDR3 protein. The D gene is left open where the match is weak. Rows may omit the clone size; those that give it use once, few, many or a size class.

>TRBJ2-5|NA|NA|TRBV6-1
TGTGCCAGCAGTGAATTTCGAAACCTACAAGAGACCCAGTACTTC
CASSEFRNLQETQYF
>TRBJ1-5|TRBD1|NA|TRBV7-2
TGTGCCAGCAGCTTAAGTGGGGACAGGGTAGAACCCCAGCATTTT
CASSLSGDRVEPQHF
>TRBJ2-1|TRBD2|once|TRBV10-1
TGCGCCAGCAGTGGGGCGGGGGGGCCTGGAGAGCAGTTCTTC
CASSGAGGPGEQFF
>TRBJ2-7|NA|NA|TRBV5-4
TGTGCCAGCAGCCCAAAGGGGCTGAGCTCCTACGAGCAGTACTTC
CASSPKGLSSYEQYF
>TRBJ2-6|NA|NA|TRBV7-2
TGTGCCAGCAGCATCACCCCAGGGCGCGGGGCCAACGTCCTGACTTTC
CASSITPGRGANVLTF
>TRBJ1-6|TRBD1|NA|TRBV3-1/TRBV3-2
TGTGCCAGCAGCCAAGGGGACAGAGCTAATTCACCCCTCCACTTT
CASSQGDRANSPLHF
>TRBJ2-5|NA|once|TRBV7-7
TGTGCCAGCAGCCCTACTAGCAGCCAAGAGACCCAGTACTTC
CASSPTSSQETQYF
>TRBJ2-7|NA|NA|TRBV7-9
TGTGCCAGCACCTCGGGGAGCTCCTACGAGCAGTACTTC
CASTSGSSYEQYF
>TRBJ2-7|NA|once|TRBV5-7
TGTGCCAGCAGCTGCGGGCTCCCATGGTTGGGGGGGTACTTC
CASSCGLPWLGGYF
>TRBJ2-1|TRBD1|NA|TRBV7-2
TGTGCCAGCAGCTTTACAGGGGGCTACAATGAGCAGTTCTTC
CASSFTGGYNEQFF
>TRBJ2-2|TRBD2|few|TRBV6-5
TGTGCCACCCGGGGGGAGTGGGGCACCGGGGAGCTGTTTTTT
CATRGEWGTGELFF
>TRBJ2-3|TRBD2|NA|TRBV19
TGTGCCAGTAAGCGGGGGGTTTACACAGATACGCAGTATTTT
CASKRGVYTDTQYF
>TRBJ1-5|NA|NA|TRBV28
TGTGCCAGCAGTCGCCAGGGAGGTCGCAATCAGCCCCAGCATTTT
CASSRQGGRNQPQHF
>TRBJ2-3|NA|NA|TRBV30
TGTGCCTGGAGTGTCTTGGGGGGGCAGGGTACGCAGTATTTT
CAWSVLGGQGTQYF
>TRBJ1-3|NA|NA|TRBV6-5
TGTGCCAGCAGTTATAGGGGTGCTGGAAACACCATATATTTT
CASSYRGAGNTIYF
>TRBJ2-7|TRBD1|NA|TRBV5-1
TGCGCCAGCAGCTTGGTAGCACAGGGGCTTCGTTTCTCCTACGAGCAGTACTTC
CASSLVAQGLRFSYEQYF
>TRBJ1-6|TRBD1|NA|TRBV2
TGTGCCGGGGACAGGGGTAATAATTCACCCCTCCACTTT
CAGDRGNNSPLHF
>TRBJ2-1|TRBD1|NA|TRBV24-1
TGTGCCACCAGTGATGCCGGGACAGGGGACAATGAGCAGTTCTTC
CATSDAGTGDNEQFF
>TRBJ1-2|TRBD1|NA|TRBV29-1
TGCAGCGTTTATCCGGGACAGGGGAATGGCTACACCTTC
CSVYPGQGNGYTF
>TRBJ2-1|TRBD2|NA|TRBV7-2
TGTGCCAGCAGCGGGACTAGCGGGGGGTACACCTACAATGAGCAGTTCTTC
CASSGTSGGYTYNEQFF
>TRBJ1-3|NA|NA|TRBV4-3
TGCGCCAGCAGCCAGACACCTGGAAACACCATATATTTT
CASSQTPGNTIYF
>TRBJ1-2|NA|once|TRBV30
TGTGCCTGGAGTGTACGCCAGGACAGCGGCTATGGCTACACCTTC
CAWSVRQDSGYGYTF
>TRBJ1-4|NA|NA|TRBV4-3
TGCGCCAGCAGCCAAGATTCTTCACAGGTGTCTAATGAAAAACTGTTTTTT
CASSQDSSQVSNEKLFF
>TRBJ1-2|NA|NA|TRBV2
TGTGCCAGCACCGAGGGACAACCCCACCGCTACACCTTC
CASTEGQPHRYTF
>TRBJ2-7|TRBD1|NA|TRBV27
TGTGCCAGCAGTCCGATGACAGGGTCCCTCGAGCAGTACTTC
CASSPMTGSLEQYF
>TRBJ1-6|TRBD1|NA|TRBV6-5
TGTGCCAGCAGTTCCCTGACAGGGTCTAATTCACCCCTCCACTTT
CASSSLTGSNSPLHF
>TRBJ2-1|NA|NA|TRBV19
TGTGCCAGTAGCTTGCAGGGGTCCTACAATGAGCAGTTCTTC
CASSLQGSYNEQFF
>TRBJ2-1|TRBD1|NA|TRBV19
TGTGCCAGTAGGACAGGGTACCGCTCCTACAATGAGCAGTTCTTC
CASRTGYRSYNEQFF
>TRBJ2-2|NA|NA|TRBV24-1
TGTGCCACCAGAGACTACACCGGGGAGCTGTTTTTT
CATRDYTGELFF
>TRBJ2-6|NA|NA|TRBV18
TGTGCCAGCCGGGGACTTACACGCTCTGGGGCCAACGTCCTGACTTTC
CASRGLTRSGANVLTF
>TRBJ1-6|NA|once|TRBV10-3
TGTGCCATCAGTGAGTCATCCAATGTCTCACCCCTCCACTTT
CAISESSNVSPLHF